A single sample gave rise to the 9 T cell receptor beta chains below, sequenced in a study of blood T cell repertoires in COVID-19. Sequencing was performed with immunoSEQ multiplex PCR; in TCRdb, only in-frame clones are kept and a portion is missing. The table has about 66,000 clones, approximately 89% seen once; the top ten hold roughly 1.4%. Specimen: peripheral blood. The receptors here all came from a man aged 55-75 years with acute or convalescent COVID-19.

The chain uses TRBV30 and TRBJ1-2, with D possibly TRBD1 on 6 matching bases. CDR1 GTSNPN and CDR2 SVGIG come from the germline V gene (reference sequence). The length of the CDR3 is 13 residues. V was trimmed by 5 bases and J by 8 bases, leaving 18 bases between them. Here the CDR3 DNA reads TGTGCCTGGTTCCCCGGGACAACGGGGGGCTACACCTTC. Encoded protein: CAWFPGTTGGYTF. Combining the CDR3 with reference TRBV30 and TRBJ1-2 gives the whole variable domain SQTIHQWPATLVQPVGSPLSLECTVEGTSNPNLYWYRQAAGRGLQLLFYSVGIGQISSEVPQNLSASRPQDRQFILSSKKLLLSDSGFYLCAWFPGTTGGYTFGSGTRLTVV.

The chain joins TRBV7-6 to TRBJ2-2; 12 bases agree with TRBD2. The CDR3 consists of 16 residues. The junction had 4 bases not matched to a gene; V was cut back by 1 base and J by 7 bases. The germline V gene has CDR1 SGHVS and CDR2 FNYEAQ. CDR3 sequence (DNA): TGTGCCAGCAGCTTAGGGACTAGCGGGGCTGGCGGGGAGCTGTTTTTT. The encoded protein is CASSLGTSGAGGELFF.

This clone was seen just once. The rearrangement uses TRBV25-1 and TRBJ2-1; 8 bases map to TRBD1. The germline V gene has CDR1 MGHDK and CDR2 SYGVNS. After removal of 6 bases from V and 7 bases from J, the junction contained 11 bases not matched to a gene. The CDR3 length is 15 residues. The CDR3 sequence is CASSGQGTLTNEQFF. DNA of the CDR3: TGTGCCAGCAGCGGACAGGGTACGTTAACAAATGAGCAGTTCTTC.

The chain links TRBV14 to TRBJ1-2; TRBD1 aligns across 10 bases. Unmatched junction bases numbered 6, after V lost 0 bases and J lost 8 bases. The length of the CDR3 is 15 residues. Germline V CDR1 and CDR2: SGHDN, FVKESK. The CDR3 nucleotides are TGTGCCAGCAGCCAAGATGTCCGGGACAGGGGCGGCTACACCTTC. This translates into CASSQDVRDRGGYTF.

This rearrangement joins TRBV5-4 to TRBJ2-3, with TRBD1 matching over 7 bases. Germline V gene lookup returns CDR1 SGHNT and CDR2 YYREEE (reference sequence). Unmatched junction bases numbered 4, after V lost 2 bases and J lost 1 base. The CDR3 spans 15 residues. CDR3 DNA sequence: TGTGCCAGCAGCTTAGACAGGGTGGGCACAGATACGCAGTATTTT. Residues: CASSLDRVGTDTQYF. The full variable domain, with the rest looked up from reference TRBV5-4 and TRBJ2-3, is ETGVTQSPTHLIKTRGQQVTLRCSSQSGHNTVSWYQQALGQGPQFIFQYYREEENGRGNFPPRFSGLQFPNYSSELNVNALELDDSALYLCASSLDRVGTDTQYFGPGTRLTVL.

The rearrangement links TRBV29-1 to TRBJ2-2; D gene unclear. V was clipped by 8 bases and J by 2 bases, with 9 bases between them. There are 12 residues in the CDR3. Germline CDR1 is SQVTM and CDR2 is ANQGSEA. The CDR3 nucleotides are TGCAGCTGGGCAGGAAACACCGGGGAGCTGTTTTTT. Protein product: CSWAGNTGELFF.

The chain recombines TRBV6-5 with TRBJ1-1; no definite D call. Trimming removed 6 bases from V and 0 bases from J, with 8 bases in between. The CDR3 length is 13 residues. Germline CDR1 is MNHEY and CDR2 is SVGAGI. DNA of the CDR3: TGTGCCAGCAGCCGTATTATGAACACTGAAGCTTTCTTT. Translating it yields CASSRIMNTEAFF.

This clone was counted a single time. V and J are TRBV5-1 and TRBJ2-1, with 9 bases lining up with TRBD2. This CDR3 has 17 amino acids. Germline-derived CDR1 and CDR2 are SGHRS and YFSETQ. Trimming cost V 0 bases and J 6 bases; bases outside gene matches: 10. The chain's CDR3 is CASSLEGRRGGPNEQFF. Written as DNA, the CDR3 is TGCGCCAGCAGCTTGGAAGGGCGGCGGGGGGGCCCCAATGAGCAGTTCTTC.

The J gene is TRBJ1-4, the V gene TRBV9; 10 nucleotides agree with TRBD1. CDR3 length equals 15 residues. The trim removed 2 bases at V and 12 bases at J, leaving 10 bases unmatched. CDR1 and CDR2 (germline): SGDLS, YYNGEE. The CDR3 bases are TGTGCCAGCAGCGTGGCCCCGGGACAGGGGACGGAACTGTTTTTT. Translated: CASSVAPGQGTELFF.